This paragraph reports one TCR beta chain. This entry is derived from a study of cytomegalovirus exposure and HLA in healthy donors. Background on the study: The Caucasian-associated ancestry cluster held roughly 81% of 398 genotyped donors.

The PCR used 60 Vbeta and 13 Jbeta primers. Using immunoSEQ multiplex PCR, the repertoire was profiled, and TCRdb retains in-frame clones only, with some absent. The sample holds roughly 60,000 clones. The ends were cut back, 2 bases at V and 2 bases at J, with 10 bases in the middle. CDR1 SGHAT and CDR2 FQNNGV come from the germline V gene. The CDR3 is 14 amino acids. The sequence was collected from a woman aged 18-29 years in good health and CMV-seronegative. The chain recombines TRBV11-2 with TRBJ2-7; D is unclear. The material sequenced was PBMCs. The CDR3 sequence is CASSLWSTTYEQYF. Here the CDR3 DNA reads TGTGCCAGCAGCTTATGGAGTACCACCTACGAGCAGTACTTC. The variable domain in full, completed from reference TRBV11-2 and TRBJ2-7, reads EAGVAQSPRYKIIEKRQSVAFWCNPISGHATLYWYQQILGQGPKLLIQFQNNGVVDDSQLPKDRFSAERLKGVDSTLKIQPAKLEDSAVYLCASSLWSTTYEQYFGPGTRLTVT.